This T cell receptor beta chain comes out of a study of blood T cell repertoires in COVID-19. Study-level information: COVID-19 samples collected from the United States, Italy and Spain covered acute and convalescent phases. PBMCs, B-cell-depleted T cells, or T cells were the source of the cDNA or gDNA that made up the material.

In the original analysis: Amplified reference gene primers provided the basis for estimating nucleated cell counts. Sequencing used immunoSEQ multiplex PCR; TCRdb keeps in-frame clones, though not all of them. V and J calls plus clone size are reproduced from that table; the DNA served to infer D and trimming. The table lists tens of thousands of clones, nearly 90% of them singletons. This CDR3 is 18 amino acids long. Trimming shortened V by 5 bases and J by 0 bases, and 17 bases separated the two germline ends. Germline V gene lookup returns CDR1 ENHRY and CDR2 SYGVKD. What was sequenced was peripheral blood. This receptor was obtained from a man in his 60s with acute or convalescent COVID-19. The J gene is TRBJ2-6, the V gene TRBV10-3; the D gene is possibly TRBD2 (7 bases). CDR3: CAISPGEGVSSGANVLTF. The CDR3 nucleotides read TGTGCCATCAGTCCTGGGGAGGGGGTTAGCTCTGGGGCCAACGTCCTGACTTTC.